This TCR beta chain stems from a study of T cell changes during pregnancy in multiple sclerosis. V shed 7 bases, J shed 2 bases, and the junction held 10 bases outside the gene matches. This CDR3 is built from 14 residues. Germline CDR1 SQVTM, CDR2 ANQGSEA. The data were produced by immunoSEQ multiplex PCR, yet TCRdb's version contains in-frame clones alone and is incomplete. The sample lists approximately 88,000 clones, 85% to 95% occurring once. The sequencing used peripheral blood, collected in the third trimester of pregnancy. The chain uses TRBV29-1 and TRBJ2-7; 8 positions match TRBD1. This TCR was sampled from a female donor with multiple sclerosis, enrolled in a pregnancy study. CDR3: CSGTGQGPTYEQYF. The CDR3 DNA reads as TGCAGCGGGACCGGACAGGGCCCCACCTACGAGCAGTACTTC.